These 30 T cell receptor beta chains were all obtained from the same sample, sequenced in a study of cytomegalovirus exposure and HLA in healthy donors. This table comes from immunoSEQ multiplex PCR, and its TCRdb copy is limited to in-frame clones, with some not included. The repertoire holds roughly 150,000 clones, with about 88% as singletons. Sequencing used PBMCs. These receptors were collected from a woman between 18 and 29 years old in good health and CMV-seropositive.

This chain joins TRBV2 and TRBJ2-5; 7 positions match TRBD2. V lost 2 bases, J lost 5 bases, and 5 bases stayed unmatched. The length of the CDR3 is 14 residues. The germline gives CDR1 SNHLY, CDR2 FYNNEI. CDR3 sequence: CASSELAGAETQYF. CDR3 nucleotide sequence: TGTGCCAGCAGTGAACTGGCGGGAGCGGAGACCCAGTACTTC.

The V gene is TRBV13, the J gene TRBJ2-7; 9 nucleotides match TRBD2. Trimming took 1 base from V and 3 from J; bases not matched to a gene: 1. Germline V gene lookup returns CDR1 PRHDT and CDR2 FYEKMQ (reference sequence). This CDR3 has 14 amino acids. The CDR3 sequence is CASSLETSGYEQYF. CDR3 coding DNA: TGTGCCAGCAGCTTAGAGACTAGCGGCTACGAGCAGTACTTC. Based on the CDR3 plus reference TRBV13 and TRBJ2-7, the full variable domain is AAGVIQSPRHLIKEKRETATLKCYPIPRHDTVYWYQQGPGQDPQFLISFYEKMQSDKGSIPDRFSAQQFSDYHSELNMSSLELGDSALYFCASSLETSGYEQYFGPGTRLTVT.

The chain combines TRBV18 with TRBJ2-1; 8 bases are shared with TRBD1. This CDR3 is built from 14 residues. Trimming took 2 bases from V and 10 from J; bases not matched to a gene: 7. Germline V gene sequence: CDR1 KGHSH, CDR2 LQKENI. CDR3 coding DNA: TGTGCCAGCTCACCAGGACAGGGTTCAGCGGAGCAGTTCTTC. It is translated as CASSPGQGSAEQFF.

The CDR3 DNA sequence: TGTGCCTGGAGTGAAGGGGTTGGAACTGAAGCTTTCTTT. This translates into CAWSEGVGTEAFF. The V call is TRBV30, the J call TRBJ1-1; TRBD1 is a possible D gene (5 bases). Germline-derived CDR1 and CDR2 are GTSNPN and SVGIG (reference sequence). The CDR3 runs to 13 residues. The V and J ends lost 1 base and 5 bases respectively, with 11 bases between them.

The chain links TRBV6-5 to TRBJ2-4; 7 nucleotides agree with TRBD1. The CDR3 runs to 16 residues. Germline assignment: CDR1 MNHEY and CDR2 SVGAGI. The V segment lost 4 bases and the J segment 6 bases; nucleotides outside the gene matches: 12. The CDR3 DNA is TGTGCCAGCAGTTCTAGAACAGGGGTGCTTGGAAACATTCAGTACTTC. Protein sequence: CASSSRTGVLGNIQYF.

This clone has only one observation. The rearrangement links TRBV5-6 to TRBJ2-5; no firm D call. Trimming took off 0 bases at V and 1 base at J, with 4 bases between the two ends. CDR1 SGHDT and CDR2 YYEEEE come from the germline V gene. This CDR3 region has 13 residues. The CDR3 DNA is TGTGCCAGCAGCTTGGCCAGCCAAGAGACCCAGTACTTC. Protein sequence: CASSLASQETQYF.

This sequence joins TRBV4-1 and TRBJ2-1; TRBD2 is a possible D gene (6 bases). V lost 5 bases and J 7 bases, leaving 12 bases between the germline ends. Germline V gives CDR1 MGHRA, CDR2 YSYEKL. This CDR3 is built from 13 residues. The CDR3 sequence is CASSSQTRNEQFF. The CDR3 nucleotides are TGCGCCAGCAGCTCCCAGACTAGGAATGAGCAGTTCTTC.

V usage is TRBV29-1 and J usage is TRBJ2-7, with 8 bases matching TRBD2. This CDR3 is built from 14 residues. V shed 4 bases, J shed 3 bases, and the junction held 8 bases outside the gene matches. CDR1 and CDR2 (germline): SQVTM, ANQGSEA. The CDR3 DNA follows: TGCAGCGTTGTCCTTAGCGGGACACACTACGAGCAGTACTTC. It specifies CSVVLSGTHYEQYF.

The rearrangement uses TRBV10-3 and TRBJ2-7, with 12 nucleotides matching TRBD1. J was trimmed by 7 bases and V by 10 bases; bases with no gene match: 14. This CDR3 comprises 15 residues. CDR1 is ENHRY, CDR2 SYGVKD, per germline. CDR3 sequence (DNA): TGTGCCACGCACGGGGGGGGACAGGGGGCGCGGGAGCAGTACTTC. This encodes CATHGGGQGAREQYF.

This clone was seen just once. The chain couples TRBV11-3 to TRBJ2-2, with TRBD1 as a possible D gene (6 bases). Germline CDR1 is SGHNT and CDR2 is YENEEA. The CDR3 spans 15 residues. Trimming took off 0 bases at V and 7 bases at J, with 12 bases between the two ends. The CDR3, as DNA: TGTGCCAGCAGCTTAGATTTCAGGGGAAGCGGGGAGCTGTTTTTT. It specifies CASSLDFRGSGELFF.

The chain recombines TRBV6-4 with TRBJ1-5; a possible D gene is TRBD1 (6 bases). CDR1 and CDR2 from the germline V gene are MRHNA and SNTAGT. V shed 3 bases and J shed 2 bases, with 8 bases lying between them. The CDR3 extends over 14 amino acids. The CDR3 region has the DNA TGTGCCAGCAGTGATGCAGGGGGCAATCAGCCCCAGCATTTT. Encoded protein: CASSDAGGNQPQHF.

The chain is built from TRBV7-2 and TRBJ1-3; 8 nucleotides agree with TRBD1. The trim removed 1 base at V and 0 bases at J, leaving 5 bases unmatched. This CDR3 is 17 amino acids long. Germline CDR1 SGHTA, CDR2 FQGNSA. CDR3 nucleotides: TGTGCCAGCAGCTTAGAGGCAGGGGGCATCTCTGGAAACACCATATATTTT. Its translation: CASSLEAGGISGNTIYF.

This chain joins TRBV6-1 and TRBJ2-5; a possible D gene is TRBD1 (6 bases). The V gene's germline CDR1 is MNHNS and CDR2 SASEGT. The V end was cut by 6 bases, the J end by 2 bases, with 10 bases between. This CDR3 has 13 residues. The CDR3 sequence is CASSPGTQETQYF. The CDR3 DNA is TGTGCCAGCAGCCCAGGGACACAAGAGACCCAGTACTTC.

Only a few counts were recorded for this clone. The chain joins TRBV11-2 to TRBJ2-1; the match to TRBD2 covers 11 bases. V lost 6 bases to trimming and J lost 4 bases; unmatched junction nucleotides: 14. CDR1 and CDR2 from the germline V gene are SGHAT and FQNNGV. The CDR3 extends over 18 amino acids. CDR3 sequence (DNA): TGTGCCAGCAGACCCAATAGCGGGAGGGCCGGAGCTTACAATGAGCAGTTCTTC. This gives the protein CASRPNSGRAGAYNEQFF. The whole variable domain, filled in from reference TRBV11-2 and TRBJ2-1, reads EAGVAQSPRYKIIEKRQSVAFWCNPISGHATLYWYQQILGQGPKLLIQFQNNGVVDDSQLPKDRFSAERLKGVDSTLKIQPAKLEDSAVYLCASRPNSGRAGAYNEQFFGPGTRLTVL.

The chain has TRBV29-1 and TRBJ2-7; 9 bases match TRBD1. The CDR3 extends over 12 amino acids. Germline V gives CDR1 SQVTM, CDR2 ANQGSEA. The trim removed 6 bases at V and 4 bases at J, leaving 4 bases unmatched. The chain's CDR3 is CSVEDRGYEQYF. The CDR3 coding sequence is TGCAGCGTAGAGGACAGGGGTTACGAGCAGTACTTC.

The gene calls are TRBV29-1 and TRBJ1-2; D is perhaps TRBD1 (5 bases). The V gene lost 7 bases and the J gene lost 2 bases, with 17 bases spanning the gap. The CDR3 runs 14 residues. Per the germline V gene, CDR1 is SQVTM and CDR2 is ANQGSEA. CDR3 amino acids: CSAARQTENYGYTF. In nucleotides, the CDR3 is TGCAGCGCTGCCAGACAGACTGAGAACTATGGCTACACCTTC.

J is TRBJ2-1 and V is TRBV2; 7 bases map to TRBD2. Germline loops: CDR1 SNHLY, CDR2 FYNNEI. The J segment lost 4 bases and the V segment lost 8 bases, leaving 8 bases of the junction unmatched. This CDR3 contains 14 residues. This CDR3 is CASHQGLRYNEQFF. For the CDR3, the DNA is TGTGCCAGCCACCAGGGACTACGGTACAATGAGCAGTTCTTC.

The rearrangement uses TRBV30 and TRBJ2-1; 11 bases agree with TRBD2. This CDR3 has 13 amino acids. CDR1 GTSNPN and CDR2 SVGIG come from the germline V gene (reference sequence). V lost 3 bases to trimming and J lost 10 bases; unmatched junction nucleotides: 5. The CDR3: CAWRGRLAGEQFF. CDR3 nucleotide sequence: TGTGCCTGGAGGGGACGACTAGCGGGGGAGCAGTTCTTC.

V is TRBV7-8 and J is TRBJ1-3; D is possibly TRBD1 (5 bases). V was pared by 1 base and J by 3 bases, with 7 bases between. CDR1 and CDR2 (germline): SGHVS, FQNEAQ. The CDR3 covers 14 residues. The DNA of the CDR3 is TGTGCCAGCAGCTTAGACAGGCATGGAAACACCATATATTTT. This sequence encodes CASSLDRHGNTIYF.

V gene TRBV10-3 combines with J gene TRBJ2-7; TRBD1 matches 7 bases. From germline, CDR1 is ENHRY and CDR2 SYGVKD. Losses at the gene ends were 4 bases for V and 2 bases for J; bases not matched to a gene: 14. This CDR3 is built from 17 residues. CDR3 sequence: CAISGGSRQGNTYEQYF. CDR3 in DNA: TGTGCCATCAGTGGAGGGTCGAGACAGGGTAACACCTACGAGCAGTACTTC.

V usage is TRBV15 and J usage is TRBJ2-7, with 7 nucleotides matching TRBD2. V lost 4 bases and J lost 8; bases outside the gene matches: 14. Germline V gene data show CDR1 as LNHNV and CDR2 as YYDKDF (reference sequence). This CDR3 region has 15 residues. DNA for the CDR3: TGTGCCACCAGCATTGTATTGGATGGGAGGGCCCAGCAGTACTTC. Translated: CATSIVLDGRAQQYF.

The J gene is TRBJ2-1, the V gene TRBV19; D uncertain. The germline V and J ends were trimmed by 1 base and 7 bases, with 14 bases remaining between them. This CDR3 contains 15 residues. Germline lookup yields CDR1 LNHDA and CDR2 SQIVND (reference sequence). The DNA of the CDR3 is TGTGCCAGTAGTATAGGGGTCCGGGTCCGGAATGAGCAGTTCTTC. This gives the protein CASSIGVRVRNEQFF.

The rearrangement uses TRBV18 and TRBJ2-1, with 7 bases matching TRBD2. CDR1 is KGHSH and CDR2 is LQKENI in the germline V gene. The CDR3 has 15 residues. Trimming at V came to 3 bases and at J to 7 bases, leaving 9 bases not matched to a gene. This chain's CDR3 is CASSPTSVVGNEQFF. The CDR3 nucleotides read TGTGCCAGCTCACCTACTAGCGTCGTCGGAAATGAGCAGTTCTTC.

This clone was seen only once. This rearrangement joins TRBV5-1 to TRBJ1-2; perhaps TRBD1 as D (6 bases). This CDR3 has 16 residues. The V gene's germline CDR1 is SGHRS and CDR2 YFSETQ. The ends were cut back, 0 bases at V and 0 bases at J, with 12 bases in the middle. DNA of the CDR3: TGCGCCAGCAGCTTGGACAGGGTGGGGGCTAACTATGGCTACACCTTC. Its translation: CASSLDRVGANYGYTF.

V is TRBV10-3 and J is TRBJ2-5, with 8 bases fitting TRBD2. Trimming at V came to 2 bases and at J to 2 bases, leaving 4 bases not matched to a gene. Germline V gene data show CDR1 as ENHRY and CDR2 as SYGVKD. The CDR3 totals 15 residues. DNA for the CDR3: TGTGCCATCAGTGAGGTCGGCGGGGGGCAAGAGACCCAGTACTTC. Its protein is CAISEVGGGQETQYF.

The chain employs TRBV4-2 and TRBJ2-3; 9 nucleotides agree with TRBD1. V lost 3 bases to trimming and J lost 3 bases; unmatched junction nucleotides: 4. The CDR3 consists of 15 residues. Germline-derived CDR1 and CDR2 are LGHNA and YNFKEQ. The CDR3: CASSQPGQGTDTQYF. DNA for the CDR3: TGTGCCAGCAGCCAGCCGGGACAGGGAACAGATACGCAGTATTTT.

This chain uses TRBV9 with TRBJ2-4, with TRBD2 matching 10 bases. Germline trimming cut 4 bases from V and 2 bases from J; bases unmatched to any gene: 15. The CDR3 extends over 19 amino acids. Germline assignment: CDR1 SGDLS and CDR2 YYNGEE. The CDR3 nucleotides are TGTGCCAGCAGCCCCCACGGGCCTAGCGGGAGCCAGTCCAAAAACATTCAGTACTTC. Protein product: CASSPHGPSGSQSKNIQYF.

The V and J genes are TRBV7-2 and TRBJ1-4; TRBD1 is a possible D gene (5 bases). Germline lookup yields CDR1 SGHTA and CDR2 FQGNSA. Trimming took off 1 base at V and 6 bases at J, with 9 bases between the two ends. CDR3 length: 14 residues. CDR3 nucleotides: TGTGCCAGCAGCTTAGAGGGGTACGATGAAAAACTGTTTTTT. This codes for CASSLEGYDEKLFF.

The chain employs TRBV14 and TRBJ1-2; 8 nucleotides align to TRBD1. The CDR3 is 14 amino acids. The germline CDR1 and CDR2 sequences are SGHDN and FVKESK. V dropped 1 base and J dropped 8; count of bases not matched to a gene: 6. In DNA, the CDR3 is TGTGCCAGCAGCCAAGGGGACAGGACGCGAGGCTACACCTTC. It encodes CASSQGDRTRGYTF.

The chain carries TRBV10-1 and TRBJ2-1, with unresolved D. CDR3 size: 9 residues. The V end was cut by 7 bases, the J end by 16 bases, with 11 bases between. Germline lookup yields CDR1 WNHNN and CDR2 SYGVQD (reference sequence). CDR3 DNA: TGCGCCAGCATTGGGCCCACATTCTTC. Residues: CASIGPTFF.